This TCR beta chain comes out of a study of blood T cell repertoires in COVID-19. Study overall: Both acute and convalescent COVID-19 samples were obtained from the United States, Italy and Spain. In each case, the material was cDNA or gDNA derived from T cells, B-cell-depleted T cells, or PBMCs.

Original methodology: Amplifying reference gene primers gave estimates of nucleated cell counts. Sequenced by immunoSEQ multiplex PCR; TCRdb stores in-frame clones only, minus some. Clone size and the V and J calls come from that table; the DNA yielded D and trimming. The sample has about 42,000 clones; 92% are singletons. The V and J ends lost 6 bases and 5 bases, in that order; junction bases with no gene match: 4. Per the germline V gene, CDR1 is SGHNT and CDR2 is YYREEE (reference sequence). The CDR3 consists of 12 residues. This sequence joins TRBV5-4 and TRBJ1-2; 7 positions match TRBD1. The TCR comes from a man aged 45 to 65 with active COVID-19. The specimen was peripheral blood. CDR3 nucleotides: TGTGCCAGCACCGACAGGGAGTATGGCTACACCTTC. Translated, it gives CASTDREYGYTF.